This entry describes one TCR beta chain. V lost 6 bases, J lost 7 bases, and 16 bases stayed unmatched. The CDR3 covers 16 residues. The germline gives CDR1 SQVTM, CDR2 ANQGSEA. Profiled with immunoSEQ multiplex PCR; TCRdb holds only in-frame clones, not every one. The data show some 52,000 clones, over 75% seen once. The data were obtained in a study of blood T cell repertoires in COVID-19. V gene TRBV29-1 combines with J gene TRBJ1-1; TRBD1 aligns across 11 bases. Material: peripheral blood. This clonotype was sampled from a man aged 65-85 years with acute or convalescent COVID-19. CDR3: CSVRAGTGGSFGEAFF. The CDR3 nucleotides are TGCAGCGTGAGGGCCGGGACAGGGGGAAGTTTTGGTGAAGCTTTCTTT.